This TCR beta chain was captured by sequencing in a study of shared clonotypes between healthy human individuals (dated by TCRdb to the early 2020s). Some background on the complete study: A couple of women and a few men aged 18 to 49 years were included in the cohort. To estimate repertoire size and how much clonotype sharing occurs between individuals, the study deeply sequenced the blood TCR repertoires of roughly 5 healthy adults. Different laboratories and diverse techniques were used to prepare libraries and sequence TCR repertoires, to increase sequencing depth and limit assay-specific biases. Between about 0.85 and 9.5 billion PBMCs per donor were obtained by leukapheresis.

Beyond this particular receptor, the publication reports: Because the study included only a small number of donors, the genetic and exposure-history diversity represented was limited. Based on pairwise subsampling, the degree of clonotype sharing among donors was expected to be affected by sequencing depth. Sampling was limited to blood, and TCR repertoires in tissue likely differ from TCR repertoires in blood.

Using the deep immunoSEQ assay, TCR CDR3 regions were amplified from genomic DNA by multiplex PCR. Extracted genomic DNA from each cell subset was spread evenly across all wells of several immunoSEQ 96-well plates, with each plate serving as a replicate. For unsorted PBMC, roughly 330 ng genomic DNA, equal to approximately 30,000 T cell genomes, was loaded into each replicate PCR. Unsorted PBMC genomic DNA was sequenced across ten immunoSEQ deep assay plates. Purified libraries were quantified with a Qubit 3.0 fluorometer, sized on a Bioanalyzer 2100, and re-quantified with the KAPA Library Quantification kit. Every immunoSEQ 96-well plate was sequenced on a dedicated single-read 150-cycle Illumina NextSeq 550 flow cell. The authors' analysis ran thus. Because only junctional sequences without quality scores were contained in the immunoSEQ output, filtering matching that applied to full-length reads could not be performed. Sequences were annotated with PyIR, a Python wrapper for IgBLAST v1.9, using IMGT germline references to assign V/J genes and CDR3. Any read was removed if the V/J assignment was weak (E-value above 1e-6), the CDR3 was missing, or the read contained stop codons, out-of-frame junctions, or ambiguous translated residues. V3J clonotypes were defined as sequences sharing the same inferred V gene, J gene, and CDR3 amino acid sequence. To compute the percentage overlap between repertoires, the number of shared unique clonotypes was divided by the size of the smaller repertoire. Repertoire richness was assessed with RTK rarefaction, the Chao1 estimator, and Recon v2.1 estimates of unobserved clonotypes. The table comes from immuneACCESS by way of TCRdb, which keeps in-frame sequences with V and J called. Part of the clones is missing from these tables; in studies checked, under half for an unresolved V gene and the rest for unknown reasons. V and J calls plus clone size are reproduced from that table; the DNA served to infer D and trimming. The sample data list about 480,000 clones, and 60% to 80% of these were observed just once. Under 15% of the sample lies in the top ten.

As for this clone: What antigen it recognizes has not been identified. Base qualities are not recorded, but no much larger clone differs from it by a single base.

The donors were healthy, HIV-negative adults with no recently reported acute infections or vaccinations. All donors were Caucasian adults living in Nashville, Tennessee, USA. For unsorted samples, 90 million to 95 million PBMCs were counted, and genomic DNA was extracted using the QIAamp DNA Blood Mini kit. After blood collection by leukapheresis, PBMCs were isolated using Ficoll-Histopaque density gradient centrifugation and then cryopreserved in the vapor phase of liquid nitrogen. As encoded in the germline V gene, CDR1 is MGHRA while CDR2 is YSYEKL. From cysteine to phenylalanine, the CDR3 is 16 amino acids long. Of all the DNA, just the CDR3 is kept, 48 bases in frame from base 1. The junction carries 17 bases between V and J, which are trimmed by 2 bases and 6 bases respectively.

The rearrangement joined TRBV4-1 to TRBJ2-1; the D gene is perhaps TRBD2, from 5 matching bases. The source is a woman aged 40-49 years in good health. Some clones in this sample may be carry-over from other donors' samples. The material sequenced was PBMCs. The CDR3 loop reads CASSQSHPGVPNEQFF. The base sequence is TGCGCCAGCAGCCAAAGTCACCCCGGGGTCCCCAATGAGCAGTTCTTC.